These 14 T cell receptor beta chains share one sample of origin, sequenced in a study of cytomegalovirus exposure and HLA in healthy donors. The PCR contained 60 Vbeta and 13 Jbeta primers. The data were produced by immunoSEQ multiplex PCR, yet TCRdb's version contains in-frame clones alone and is incomplete. The profile shows approximately 190,000 clones, roughly four fifths of them singletons. Source material: PBMCs. These receptors were obtained from a woman aged 18-30 years in good health and CMV-seronegative.

The V gene is TRBV29-1, the J gene TRBJ1-1, with D tentatively TRBD1 (5 bases). Germline V gene lookup returns CDR1 SQVTM and CDR2 ANQGSEA. This CDR3 contains 14 residues. V lost 1 base, J lost 5 bases, and 14 bases lay in between. The CDR3: CSVEVWGAETEAFF. The DNA for the CDR3 is TGCAGCGTTGAAGTATGGGGCGCCGAAACTGAAGCTTTCTTT.

The rearrangement uses TRBV5-6 and TRBJ1-4; a possible D gene is TRBD1 (5 bases). This CDR3 has 14 residues. Trimming stripped 3 bases from V and 8 bases from J, with 14 bases between. The germline CDR1 and CDR2 sequences are SGHDT and YYEEEE. CDR3 amino acids: CASSWGRRTEKLFF. For the CDR3, the DNA is TGTGCCAGCAGCTGGGGCAGAAGGACCGAAAAACTGTTTTTT.

V is TRBV27 and J is TRBJ2-5; weak D call: TRBD2 (6 bases). With 6 bases removed from V and 5 bases from J, the gap between germline ends came to 19 bases. The CDR3 length is 15 residues. Looked up from germline, CDR1 is MNHEY and CDR2 is SMNVEV (reference sequence). CDR3 sequence reads: CASSRIAETWETQYF. CDR3 DNA: TGTGCCAGCAGCCGTATAGCGGAGACGTGGGAGACCCAGTACTTC.

The chain has TRBV7-9 and TRBJ1-1; D ambiguous. Germline values: CDR1 SEHNR, CDR2 FQNEAQ (reference sequence). V lost 4 bases and J 5 bases, leaving 8 bases between the germline ends. CDR3 length: 12 residues. In DNA, the CDR3 is TGTGCCAGCAGCTATACGAGGACTGAAGCTTTCTTT. This sequence encodes CASSYTRTEAFF.

V and J are TRBV19 and TRBJ2-5; 11 nucleotides agree with TRBD2. The V segment lost 6 bases and the J segment 1 base; nucleotides outside the gene matches: 4. Germline CDR1 and CDR2: LNHDA and SQIVND (reference sequence). This CDR3 comprises 15 residues. CDR3 region: CASSEGLAVQETQYF. In nucleotides, the CDR3 is TGTGCCAGTAGCGAGGGACTAGCGGTCCAAGAGACCCAGTACTTC.

CDR3 nucleotides: TGTGCCAGCAGCTCACGTCGTGGAGGCGAGGAGCTGTTTTTT. Its translation is CASSSRRGGEELFF. The chain employs TRBV7-9 and TRBJ2-2; perhaps TRBD2 as D (5 bases). Germline assignment: CDR1 SEHNR and CDR2 FQNEAQ (reference sequence). Trimming removed 4 bases from V and 10 bases from J, with 16 bases in between. The CDR3 loop spans 14 amino acids.

J is TRBJ1-5 and V is TRBV29-1; TRBD1 agrees at 7 bases. The CDR3 covers 12 residues. CDR1 is SQVTM, CDR2 ANQGSEA, per germline. V shed 6 bases and J 5 bases; nucleotides not matched to a gene: 4. The DNA for the CDR3 is TGCAGCGTGGGACAGCGTGATCAGCCCCAGCATTTT. Amino acid sequence: CSVGQRDQPQHF. Full variable domain (outside the CDR3, taken from reference TRBV29-1 and TRBJ1-5): SAVISQKPSRDICQRGTSLTIQCQVDSQVTMMFWYRQQPGQSLTLIATANQGSEATYESGFVIDKFPISRPNLTFSTLTVSNMSPEDSSIYLCSVGQRDQPQHFGDGTRLSIL.

The chain joins TRBV7-2 to TRBJ2-1; TRBD2 agrees at 8 bases. V lost 5 bases, J lost 8 bases, and 8 bases stayed unmatched. This CDR3 is built from 14 residues. Germline CDR1 SGHTA, CDR2 FQGNSA. This chain's CDR3 is CASSAGTSGYEQFF. In DNA, the CDR3 is TGTGCCAGCAGCGCCGGTACTAGCGGTTATGAGCAGTTCTTC.

The gene calls are TRBV7-9 and TRBJ2-1; 12 bases are a match to TRBD1. CDR1 is SEHNR and CDR2 is FQNEAQ in the germline V gene (reference sequence). With V trimmed by 6 bases and J by 7 bases, 7 bases remained unmatched. This CDR3 spans 15 amino acids. CDR3 sequence reads: CASRPGQGARNEQFF. CDR3 coding DNA: TGTGCCAGCAGACCGGGACAGGGGGCGAGGAATGAGCAGTTCTTC.

This clone was counted a few times. The chain combines TRBV5-4 with TRBJ2-7; D perhaps matches TRBD1 (7 bases). Germline V gene sequence: CDR1 SGHNT, CDR2 YYREEE (reference sequence). The CDR3 has 14 amino acids. With 4 bases removed from V and 4 bases from J, the gap between germline ends came to 15 bases. CDR3 coding DNA: TGTGCCAGCAGCCCTCAGGGGGGCCATTACGAGCAGTACTTC. Translation gives CASSPQGGHYEQYF.

The CDR3 loop reads CRDRNYGYTF. The CDR3 bases are TGCAGGGACAGGAACTATGGCTACACCTTC. The chain recombines TRBV20-1 with TRBJ1-2; 7 positions match TRBD1. CDR1 is DFQATT and CDR2 is SNEGSKA in the germline V gene (reference sequence). There are 10 residues in the CDR3.

V and J are TRBV19 and TRBJ2-7, with TRBD2 matching 13 bases. CDR3 length: 18 residues. CDR1 is LNHDA, CDR2 SQIVND, per germline (reference sequence). After removal of 5 bases from V and 6 bases from J, the junction contained 16 bases not matched to a gene. DNA of the CDR3: TGTGCCAGTAGTCCCCAGGGAACCACCGGGACTAGCGGGGTCGAGCAGTACTTC. Translated, it gives CASSPQGTTGTSGVEQYF.

The J gene is TRBJ1-1, the V gene TRBV6-5; 8 nucleotides line up with TRBD1. The V segment lost 2 bases and the J segment 1 base; nucleotides outside the gene matches: 6. The CDR3 consists of 16 residues. Germline assignment: CDR1 MNHEY and CDR2 SVGAGI. The CDR3 protein is CASSYTTGTGNTEAFF. The CDR3 coding sequence is TGTGCCAGCAGTTACACGACGGGGACAGGGAACACTGAAGCTTTCTTT.

This CDR3 reads CASSPALMRGRTGANVLTF. The CDR3 DNA sequence: TGTGCCAGCAGTCCTGCCCTCATGAGGGGGCGTACTGGGGCCAACGTCCTGACTTTC. The V and J genes are TRBV6-4 and TRBJ2-6; 7 bases match TRBD1. The CDR3 loop spans 19 amino acids. Germline V gene sequence: CDR1 MRHNA, CDR2 SNTAGT. The J segment lost 2 bases and the V segment lost 5 bases, leaving 15 bases of the junction unmatched.